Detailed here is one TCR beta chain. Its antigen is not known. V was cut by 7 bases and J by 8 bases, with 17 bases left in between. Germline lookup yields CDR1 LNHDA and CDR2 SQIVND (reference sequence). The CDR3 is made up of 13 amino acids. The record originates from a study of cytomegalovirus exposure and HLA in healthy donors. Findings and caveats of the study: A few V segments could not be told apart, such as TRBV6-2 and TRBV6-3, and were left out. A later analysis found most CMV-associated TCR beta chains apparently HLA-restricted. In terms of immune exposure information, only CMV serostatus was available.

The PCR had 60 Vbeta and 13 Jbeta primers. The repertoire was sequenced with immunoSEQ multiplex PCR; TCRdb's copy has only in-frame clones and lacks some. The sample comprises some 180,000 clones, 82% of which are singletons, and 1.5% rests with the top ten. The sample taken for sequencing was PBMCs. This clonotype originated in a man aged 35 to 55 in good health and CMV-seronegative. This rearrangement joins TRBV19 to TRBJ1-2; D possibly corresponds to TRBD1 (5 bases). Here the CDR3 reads CASTPGGTGGYTF. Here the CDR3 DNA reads TGTGCCAGTACCCCGGGGGGGACTGGGGGCTACACCTTC.